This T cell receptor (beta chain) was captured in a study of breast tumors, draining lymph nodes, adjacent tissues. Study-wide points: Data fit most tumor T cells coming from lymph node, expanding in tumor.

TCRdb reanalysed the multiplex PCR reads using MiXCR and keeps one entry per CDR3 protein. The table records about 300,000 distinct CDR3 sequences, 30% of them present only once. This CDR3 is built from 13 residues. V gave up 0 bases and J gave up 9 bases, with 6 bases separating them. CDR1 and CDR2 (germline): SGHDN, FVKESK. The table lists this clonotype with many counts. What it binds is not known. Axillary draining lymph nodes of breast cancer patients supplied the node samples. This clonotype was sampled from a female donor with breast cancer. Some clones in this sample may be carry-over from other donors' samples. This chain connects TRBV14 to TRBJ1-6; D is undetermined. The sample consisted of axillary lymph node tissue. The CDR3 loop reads CASSQELGSPLHF. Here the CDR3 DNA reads TGTGCCAGCAGCCAAGAACTGGGTTCACCCCTCCACTTT.